At least ten counts were recorded for the clone carrying this T cell receptor (beta chain). The antigen is unknown. The CDR3 totals 12 residues. CDR1 is MNHEY and CDR2 is SVGAGI in the germline V gene. Trimming took 2 bases from V and 7 from J, leaving 6 bases between them. The sample belongs to a study of T-cell reconstitution after alpha-beta-depleted transplantation in children. General study points: At one year after transplant, newly produced T cells mostly accounted for T-cell counts and diversity. Surviving recipient T cells and intrathymic progenitors accounted for some patients' high TCRbeta diversity at day 60. Several hundred expanded graft clones reportedly gave rise to the alpha-beta T cells present about two months after transplant.

Using unique molecular identifiers, the investigators prepared the TCRbeta library. TCRdb re-called the PCR reads with MiXCR, one entry per CDR3 protein. The profile shows 490,000 or so distinct CDR3 sequences, roughly a tenth of them singletons. The receptor was isolated from a child aged 2-15 years with inherited bone marrow failure, due to receive a stem cell transplant. This chain uses TRBV6-5 with TRBJ1-5, with no clear D. The material was PBMCs, obtained before TCRalphabeta/CD19-depleted stem cell transplant. The DNA of the CDR3 is TGTGCCAGCAGTTACGCGGTGCAGCCCCAGCATTTT. Its protein product is CASSYAVQPQHF.